This paragraph reports one T cell receptor (beta chain). The sample belongs to a study of T cell responses to AZD1222 COVID-19 vaccine. Second doses that came at about 4 or about 12 weeks were put together. The CDR3 extends over 12 amino acids. V was trimmed by 3 bases and J by 7 bases, leaving 10 bases between them. Germline lookup yields CDR1 SEHNR and CDR2 FQNEAQ (reference sequence). TCRdb's table, derived via immunoSEQ multiplex PCR, lists solely in-frame clones and lacks some. Of tens of thousands of clones listed, approximately 91% are singletons. The chain recombines TRBV7-9 with TRBJ2-7; maybe TRBD2 (6 bases). This clonotype was sampled from an adult who received the AZD1222 COVID-19 vaccine. The source material was peripheral blood, sampled 28 days after the second AZD1222 dose. The CDR3 DNA reads as TGTGCCAGCAGCTTCGCGGCGGGAGAGCAGTACTTC. It codes for CASSFAAGEQYF.